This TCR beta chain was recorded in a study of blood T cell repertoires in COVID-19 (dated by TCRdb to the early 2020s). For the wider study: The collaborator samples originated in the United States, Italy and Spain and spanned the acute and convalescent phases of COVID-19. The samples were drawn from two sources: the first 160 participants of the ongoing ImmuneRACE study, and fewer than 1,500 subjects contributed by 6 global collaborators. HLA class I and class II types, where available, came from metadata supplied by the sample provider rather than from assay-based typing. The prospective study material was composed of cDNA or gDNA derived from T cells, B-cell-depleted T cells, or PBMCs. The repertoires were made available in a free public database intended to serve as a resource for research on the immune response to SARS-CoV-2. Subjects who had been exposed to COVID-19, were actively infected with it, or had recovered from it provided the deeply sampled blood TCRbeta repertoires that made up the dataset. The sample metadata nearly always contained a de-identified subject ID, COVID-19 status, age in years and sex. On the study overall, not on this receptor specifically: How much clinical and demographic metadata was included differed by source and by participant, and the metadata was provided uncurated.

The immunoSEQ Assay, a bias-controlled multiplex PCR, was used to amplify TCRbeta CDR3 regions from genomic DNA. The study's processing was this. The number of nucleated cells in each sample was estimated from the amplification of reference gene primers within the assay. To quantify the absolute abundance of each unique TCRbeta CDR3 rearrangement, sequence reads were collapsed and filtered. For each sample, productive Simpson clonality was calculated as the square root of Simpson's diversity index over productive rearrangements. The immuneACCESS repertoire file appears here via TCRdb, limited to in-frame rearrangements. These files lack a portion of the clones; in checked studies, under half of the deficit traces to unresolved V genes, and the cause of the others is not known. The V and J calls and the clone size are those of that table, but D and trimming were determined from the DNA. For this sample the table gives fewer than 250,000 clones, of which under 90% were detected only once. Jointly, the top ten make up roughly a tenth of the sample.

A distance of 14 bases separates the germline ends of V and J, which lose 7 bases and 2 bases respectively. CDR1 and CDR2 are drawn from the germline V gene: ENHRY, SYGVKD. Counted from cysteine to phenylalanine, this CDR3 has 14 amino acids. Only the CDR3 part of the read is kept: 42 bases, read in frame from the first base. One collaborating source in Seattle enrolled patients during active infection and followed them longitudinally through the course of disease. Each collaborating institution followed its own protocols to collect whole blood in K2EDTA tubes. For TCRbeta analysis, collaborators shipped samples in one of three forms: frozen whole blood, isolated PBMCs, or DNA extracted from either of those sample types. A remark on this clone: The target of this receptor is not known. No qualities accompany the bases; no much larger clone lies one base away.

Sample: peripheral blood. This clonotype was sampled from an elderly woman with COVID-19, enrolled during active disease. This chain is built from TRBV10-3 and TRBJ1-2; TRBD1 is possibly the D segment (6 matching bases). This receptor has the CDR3 CAITKQGSNYGYTF. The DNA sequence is TGTGCCATCACAAAACAGGGATCAAACTATGGCTACACCTTC.